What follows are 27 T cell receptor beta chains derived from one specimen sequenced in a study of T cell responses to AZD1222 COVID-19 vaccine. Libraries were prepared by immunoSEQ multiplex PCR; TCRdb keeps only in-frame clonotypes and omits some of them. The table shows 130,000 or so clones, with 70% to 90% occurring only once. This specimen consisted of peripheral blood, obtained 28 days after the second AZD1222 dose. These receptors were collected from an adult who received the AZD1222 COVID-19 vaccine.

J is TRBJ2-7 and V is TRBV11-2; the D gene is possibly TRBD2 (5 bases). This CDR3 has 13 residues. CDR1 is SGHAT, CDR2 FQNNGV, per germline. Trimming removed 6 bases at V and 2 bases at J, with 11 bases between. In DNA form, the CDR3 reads TGTGCCAGCAGTCATCCCGGGGCCTACGAGCAGTACTTC. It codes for CASSHPGAYEQYF.

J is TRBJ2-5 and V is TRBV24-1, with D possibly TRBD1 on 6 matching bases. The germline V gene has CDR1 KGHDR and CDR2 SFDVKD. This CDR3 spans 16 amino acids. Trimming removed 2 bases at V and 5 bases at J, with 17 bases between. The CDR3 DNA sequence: TGTGCCACCAGTGATTCCGGACAGTCTGGACAGGAGACCCAGTACTTC. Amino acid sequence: CATSDSGQSGQETQYF.

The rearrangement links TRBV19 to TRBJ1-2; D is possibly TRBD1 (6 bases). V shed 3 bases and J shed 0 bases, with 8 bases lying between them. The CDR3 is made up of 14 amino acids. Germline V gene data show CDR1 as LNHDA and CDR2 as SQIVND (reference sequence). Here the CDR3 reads CASSIGTPNYGYTF. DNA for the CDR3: TGTGCCAGTAGTATCGGGACACCTAACTATGGCTACACCTTC.

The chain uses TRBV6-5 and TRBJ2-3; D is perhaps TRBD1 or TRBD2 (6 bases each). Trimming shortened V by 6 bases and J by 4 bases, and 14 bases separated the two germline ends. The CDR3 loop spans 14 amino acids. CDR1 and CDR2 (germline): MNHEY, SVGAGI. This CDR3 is CASRTGGNADTQYF. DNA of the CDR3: TGTGCCAGCAGAACCGGGGGCAATGCAGATACGCAGTATTTT.

CDR3: CATSREQGGPQHF. In DNA form, the CDR3 reads TGTGCCACCAGCAGGGAACAAGGAGGGCCCCAGCATTTT. The rearrangement uses TRBV15 and TRBJ1-5; D ambiguous. CDR1 is LNHNV, CDR2 YYDKDF, per germline (reference sequence). Trimming shortened V by 3 bases and J by 9 bases, and 12 bases separated the two germline ends. CDR3 size: 13 residues.

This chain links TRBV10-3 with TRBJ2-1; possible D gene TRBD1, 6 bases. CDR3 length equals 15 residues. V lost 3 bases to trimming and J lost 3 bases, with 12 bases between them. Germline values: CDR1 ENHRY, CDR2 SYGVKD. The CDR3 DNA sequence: TGTGCCATCAGTGAATCGGGACAAAACTACAATGAGCAGTTCTTC. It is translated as CAISESGQNYNEQFF.

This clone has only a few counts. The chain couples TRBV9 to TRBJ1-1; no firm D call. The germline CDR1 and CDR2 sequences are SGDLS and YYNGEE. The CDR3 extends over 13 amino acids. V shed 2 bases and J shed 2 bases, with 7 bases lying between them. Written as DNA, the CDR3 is TGTGCCAGCAGCGTTACAGTCAACACTGAAGCTTTCTTT. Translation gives CASSVTVNTEAFF.

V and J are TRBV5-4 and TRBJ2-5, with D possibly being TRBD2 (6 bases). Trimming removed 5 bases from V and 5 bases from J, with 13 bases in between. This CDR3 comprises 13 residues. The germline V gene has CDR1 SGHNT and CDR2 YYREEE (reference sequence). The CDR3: CASSSDYRETQYF. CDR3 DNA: TGTGCCAGCAGTTCGGACTACAGGGAGACCCAGTACTTC.

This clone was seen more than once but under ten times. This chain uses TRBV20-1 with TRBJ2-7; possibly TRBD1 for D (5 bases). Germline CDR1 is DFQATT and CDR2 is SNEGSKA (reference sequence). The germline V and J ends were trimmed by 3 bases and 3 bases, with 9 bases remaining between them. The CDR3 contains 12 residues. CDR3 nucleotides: TGCAGTGCTAGTAGGCAGGGCTACGAGCAGTACTTC. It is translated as CSASRQGYEQYF.

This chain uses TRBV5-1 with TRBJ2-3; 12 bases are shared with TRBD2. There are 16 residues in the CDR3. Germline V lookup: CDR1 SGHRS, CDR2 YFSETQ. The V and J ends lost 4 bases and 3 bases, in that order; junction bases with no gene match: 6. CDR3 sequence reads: CASSRGTSGLTDTQYF. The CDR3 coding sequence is TGCGCCAGCAGCCGCGGGACTAGCGGGTTGACAGATACGCAGTATTTT.

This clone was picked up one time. CDR3 bases: TGTGCCAGCAGCCGTCTCTTTGGCGGGGGTTCCGCCTACGAGCAGTACTTC. Encoded protein: CASSRLFGGGSAYEQYF. The V call is TRBV7-2, the J call TRBJ2-7, with 7 bases matching TRBD2. Germline CDR1 and CDR2: SGHTA and FQGNSA. There are 17 residues in the CDR3. V was pared by 5 bases and J by 2 bases, with 15 bases of the junction left unmatched. Looking up the rest from reference TRBV7-2 and TRBJ2-7 gives the full variable domain: GAGVSQSPSNKVTEKGKDVELRCDPISGHTALYWYRQSLGQGLEFLIYFQGNSAPDKSGLPSDRFSAERTGGSVSTLTIQRTQQEDSAVYLCASSRLFGGGSAYEQYFGPGTRLTVT.

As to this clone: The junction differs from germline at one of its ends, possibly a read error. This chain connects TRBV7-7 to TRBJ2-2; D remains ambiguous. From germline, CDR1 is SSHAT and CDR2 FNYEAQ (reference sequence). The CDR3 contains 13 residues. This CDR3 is CASRTGSTGELFF. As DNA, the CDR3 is TGTGCTAGCAGGACGGGTAGCACCGGGGAGCTGTTTTTT.

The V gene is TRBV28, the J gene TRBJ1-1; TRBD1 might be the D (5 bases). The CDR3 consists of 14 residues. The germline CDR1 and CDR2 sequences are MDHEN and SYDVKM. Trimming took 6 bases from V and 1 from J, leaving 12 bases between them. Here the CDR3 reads CASSLRGQNTEAFF. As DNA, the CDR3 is TGTGCCAGCAGCCTCCGGGGCCAGAACACTGAAGCTTTCTTT.

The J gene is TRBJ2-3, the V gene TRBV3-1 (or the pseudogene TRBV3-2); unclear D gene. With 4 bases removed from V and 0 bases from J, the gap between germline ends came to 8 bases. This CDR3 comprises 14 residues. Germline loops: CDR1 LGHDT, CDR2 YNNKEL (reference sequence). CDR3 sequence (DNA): TGTGCCAGCAGCCGCCCGCCTAGCACAGATACGCAGTATTTT. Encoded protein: CASSRPPSTDTQYF.

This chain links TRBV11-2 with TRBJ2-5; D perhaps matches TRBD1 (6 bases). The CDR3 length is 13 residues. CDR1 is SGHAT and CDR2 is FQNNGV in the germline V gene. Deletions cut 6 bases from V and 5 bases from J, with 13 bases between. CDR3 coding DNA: TGTGCCAGCAGGGCAGGGGATAGGGAGACCCAGTACTTC. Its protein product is CASRAGDRETQYF.

In nucleotides, the CDR3 is TGTGCCAGCAGTTACTGGGACTCTGCGAACACCGGGGAGCTGTTTTTT. Translated: CASSYWDSANTGELFF. The chain uses TRBV6-5 and TRBJ2-2, with D tentatively TRBD2 (6 bases). Deletions cut 1 base from V and 0 bases from J, with 9 bases between. CDR1 is MNHEY and CDR2 is SVGAGI in the germline V gene. The CDR3 is made up of 16 amino acids.

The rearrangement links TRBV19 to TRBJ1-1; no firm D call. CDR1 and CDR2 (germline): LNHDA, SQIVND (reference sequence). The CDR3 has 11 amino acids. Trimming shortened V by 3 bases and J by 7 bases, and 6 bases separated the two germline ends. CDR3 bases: TGTGCCAGTAGTATCCACCTTGAAGCTTTCTTT. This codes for CASSIHLEAFF.

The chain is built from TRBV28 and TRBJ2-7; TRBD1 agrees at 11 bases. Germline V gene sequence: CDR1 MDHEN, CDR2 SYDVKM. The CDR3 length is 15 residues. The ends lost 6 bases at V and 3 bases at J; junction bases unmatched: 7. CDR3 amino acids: CASSAGTGGFYEQYF. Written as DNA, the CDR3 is TGTGCCAGCAGCGCCGGGACAGGGGGTTTCTACGAGCAGTACTTC.

The CDR3 loop reads CASSQGLGADTQYF. DNA for the CDR3: TGTGCCAGCAGCCAAGGACTAGGAGCAGATACGCAGTATTTT. This rearrangement joins TRBV3-1 (or the pseudogene TRBV3-2) to TRBJ2-3, with D possibly being TRBD2 (6 bases). Trimming shortened V by 1 base and J by 4 bases, and 9 bases separated the two germline ends. Per the germline V gene, CDR1 is LGHDT and CDR2 is YNNKEL (reference sequence). The CDR3 loop spans 14 amino acids.

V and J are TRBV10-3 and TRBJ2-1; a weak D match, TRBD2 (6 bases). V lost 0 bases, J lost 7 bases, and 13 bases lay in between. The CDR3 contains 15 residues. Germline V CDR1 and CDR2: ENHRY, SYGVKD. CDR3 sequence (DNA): TGTGCCATCAGTGAGTCTGGCGGGGTGGGGAATGAGCAGTTCTTC. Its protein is CAISESGGVGNEQFF.

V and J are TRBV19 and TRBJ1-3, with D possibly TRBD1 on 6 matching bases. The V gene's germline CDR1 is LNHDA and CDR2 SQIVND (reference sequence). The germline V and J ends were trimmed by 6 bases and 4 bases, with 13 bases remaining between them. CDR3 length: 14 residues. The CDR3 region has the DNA TGTGCCAGTAGCTCCGACAGGCAAGGAAACACCATATATTTT. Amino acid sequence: CASSSDRQGNTIYF.

CDR3 nucleotide sequence: TGTGCCAGCAGCTTTGGGGGGGATTCACCCCTCCACTTT. It translates to CASSFGGDSPLHF. V and J are TRBV7-9 and TRBJ1-6, with D possibly matching TRBD1 (5 bases). The V gene's germline CDR1 is SEHNR and CDR2 FQNEAQ (reference sequence). Trimming cost V 3 bases and J 8 bases, with 8 bases left between them. The CDR3 covers 13 residues.

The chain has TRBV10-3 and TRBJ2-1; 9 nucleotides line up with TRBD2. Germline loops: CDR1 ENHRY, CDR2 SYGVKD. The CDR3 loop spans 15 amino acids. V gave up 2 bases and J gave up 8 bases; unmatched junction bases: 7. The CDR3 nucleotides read TGTGCCATCAGTGAGGAGCGGGGGGCTTGGGATGAGCAGTTCTTC. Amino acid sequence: CAISEERGAWDEQFF.

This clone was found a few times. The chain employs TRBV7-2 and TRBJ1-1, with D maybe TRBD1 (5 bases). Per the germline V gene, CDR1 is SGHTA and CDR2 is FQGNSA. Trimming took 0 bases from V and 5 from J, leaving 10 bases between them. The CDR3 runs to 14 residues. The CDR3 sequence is CASSLAWEGTEAFF. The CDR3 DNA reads TGTGCCAGCAGCTTAGCGTGGGAGGGGACTGAAGCTTTCTTT. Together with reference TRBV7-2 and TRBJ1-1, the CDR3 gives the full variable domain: GAGVSQSPSNKVTEKGKDVELRCDPISGHTALYWYRQSLGQGLEFLIYFQGNSAPDKSGLPSDRFSAERTGGSVSTLTIQRTQQEDSAVYLCASSLAWEGTEAFFGQGTRLTVV.

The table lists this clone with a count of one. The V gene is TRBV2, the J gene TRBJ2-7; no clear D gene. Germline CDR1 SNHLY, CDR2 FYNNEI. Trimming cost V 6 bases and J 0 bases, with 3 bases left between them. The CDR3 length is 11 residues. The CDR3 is CASSLSYEQYF. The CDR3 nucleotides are TGTGCCAGCAGCCTCTCCTACGAGCAGTACTTC. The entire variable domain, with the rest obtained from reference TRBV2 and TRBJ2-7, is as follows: EPEVTQTPSHQVTQMGQEVILRCVPISNHLYFYWYRQILGQKVEFLVSFYNNEISEKSEIFDDQFSVERPDGSNFTLKIRSTKLEDSAMYFCASSLSYEQYFGPGTRLTVT.

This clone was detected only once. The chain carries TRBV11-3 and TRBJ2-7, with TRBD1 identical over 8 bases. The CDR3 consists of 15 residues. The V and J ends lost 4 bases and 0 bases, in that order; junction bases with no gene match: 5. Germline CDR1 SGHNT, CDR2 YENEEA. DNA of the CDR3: TGTGCCAGCAGCTACCGGGACAGGTTCTCCTACGAGCAGTACTTC. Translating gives CASSYRDRFSYEQYF.

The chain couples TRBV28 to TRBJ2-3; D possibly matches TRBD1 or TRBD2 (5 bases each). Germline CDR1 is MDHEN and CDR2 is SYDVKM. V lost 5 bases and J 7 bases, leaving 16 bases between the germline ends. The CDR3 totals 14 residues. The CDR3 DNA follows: TGTGCCAGCAGTACATTAATGTCGGGACATACGCAGTATTTT. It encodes CASSTLMSGHTQYF.